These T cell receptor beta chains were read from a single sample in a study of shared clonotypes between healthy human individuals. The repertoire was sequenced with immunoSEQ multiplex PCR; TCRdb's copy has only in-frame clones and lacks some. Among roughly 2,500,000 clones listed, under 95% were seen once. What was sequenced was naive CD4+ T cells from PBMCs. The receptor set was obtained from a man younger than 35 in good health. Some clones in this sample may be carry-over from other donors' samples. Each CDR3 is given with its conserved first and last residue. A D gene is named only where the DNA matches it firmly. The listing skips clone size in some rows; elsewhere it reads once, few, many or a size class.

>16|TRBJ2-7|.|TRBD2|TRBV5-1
CASSPEGLAGFNEQYF
TGCGCCAGCAGCCCGGAGGGACTAGCGGGATTTAATGAGCAGTACTTC
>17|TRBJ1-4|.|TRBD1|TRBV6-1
CASSEIQGANNNEKLFF
TGTGCCAGCAGTGAAATACAGGGGGCGAACAATAATGAAAAACTGTTTTTT
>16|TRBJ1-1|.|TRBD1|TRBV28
CASSLDRGRLITEAFF
TGTGCCAGCAGCCTAGACAGGGGGCGATTGATTACTGAAGCTTTCTTT
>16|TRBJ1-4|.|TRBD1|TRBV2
CASSRDRAATNEKLFF
TGTGCCAGCAGCCGGGACAGGGCGGCAACTAATGAAAAACTGTTTTTT
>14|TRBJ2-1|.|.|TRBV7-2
CASSLGGSPDEQFF
TGTGCCAGCAGCTTAGGGGGTTCGCCCGATGAGCAGTTCTTC
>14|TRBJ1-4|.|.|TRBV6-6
CASTPGATNEKLFF
TGTGCCAGCACCCCCGGGGCAACTAATGAAAAACTGTTTTTT
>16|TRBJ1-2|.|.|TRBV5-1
CASSPRGGGGFYGYTF
TGCGCCAGCAGCCCCCGGGGTGGGGGGGGCTTCTATGGCTACACCTTC
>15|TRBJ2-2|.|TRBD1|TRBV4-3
CASSARDRGQGELFF
TGCGCCAGCAGCGCCCGGGACAGGGGGCAAGGGGAGCTGTTTTTT
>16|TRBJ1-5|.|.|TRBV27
CASDRFGANRNQPQHF
TGTGCCAGTGATAGATTTGGAGCTAATCGCAATCAGCCCCAGCATTTT
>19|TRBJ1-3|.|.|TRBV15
CATSRIGSGTPGSGNTIYF
TGTGCCACCAGCAGGATAGGTTCCGGGACGCCTGGCTCTGGAAACACCATATATTTT
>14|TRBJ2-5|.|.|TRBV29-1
CSVDQPREQETQYF
TGCAGCGTTGACCAACCACGGGAACAAGAGACCCAGTACTTC
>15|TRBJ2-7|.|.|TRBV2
CASRYYGGSIDEQYF
TGTGCCAGCCGGTATTATGGGGGGAGCATCGACGAGCAGTACTTC
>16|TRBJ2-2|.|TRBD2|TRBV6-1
CASSEQGGRNTGELFF
TGTGCCAGCAGTGAACAGGGAGGGAGGAACACCGGGGAGCTGTTTTTT
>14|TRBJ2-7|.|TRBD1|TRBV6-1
CATNLQGPLVEQYF
TGTGCCACCAATCTACAGGGGCCGCTAGTGGAGCAGTACTTC
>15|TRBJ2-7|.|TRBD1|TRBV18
CASSPRDSNSYEQYF
TGTGCCAGCTCACCACGGGACAGCAACTCCTACGAGCAGTACTTC
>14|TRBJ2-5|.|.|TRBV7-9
CASNTLGRGETQYF
TGTGCCAGCAACACCCTCGGGCGAGGAGAGACCCAGTACTTC
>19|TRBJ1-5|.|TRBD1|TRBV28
CASSLPSTGTLYSNQPQHF
TGTGCCAGCAGTCTCCCTTCGACAGGGACCCTTTACAGCAATCAGCCCCAGCATTTT
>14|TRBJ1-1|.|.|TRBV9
CASSANLMNTEAFF
TGTGCCAGCAGCGCCAACTTGATGAACACTGAAGCTTTCTTT
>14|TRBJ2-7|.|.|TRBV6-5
CASRKGQGSYEQYF
TGTGCCAGCAGGAAGGGGCAGGGGTCTTACGAGCAGTACTTC
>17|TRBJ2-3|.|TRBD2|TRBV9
CASSPWGGRASSDTQYF
TGTGCCAGCAGCCCCTGGGGGGGGAGGGCCTCTTCAGATACGCAGTATTTT
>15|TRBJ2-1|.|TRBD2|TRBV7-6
CASSVGLAGVQKQFF
TGTGCCAGCAGCGTGGGACTAGCGGGAGTCCAAAAGCAGTTCTTC
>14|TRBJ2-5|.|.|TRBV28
CASQDSVSQETQYF
TGTGCCAGTCAGGACAGTGTTTCACAAGAGACCCAGTACTTC
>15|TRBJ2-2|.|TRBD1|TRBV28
CASSLQGARTGELFF
TGTGCCAGCAGTTTGCAGGGGGCCCGAACCGGGGAGCTGTTTTTT
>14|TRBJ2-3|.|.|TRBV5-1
CASSPGSGPDTQYF
TGCGCCAGCAGCCCGGGGTCAGGGCCAGATACGCAGTATTTT
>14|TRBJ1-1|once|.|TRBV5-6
CASSLVGTPLGAFF
TGTGCCAGCAGCTTGGTTGGGACCCCACTCGGAGCTTTCTTT
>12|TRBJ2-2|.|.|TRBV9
CASSPDFGELFF
TGTGCCAGCAGCCCCGACTTCGGGGAGCTGTTTTTT
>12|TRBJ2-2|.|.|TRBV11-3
CASSLDTGELFF
TGTGCCAGCAGCTTAGACACCGGGGAGCTGTTTTTT
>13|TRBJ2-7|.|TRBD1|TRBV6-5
CASSSTGASEQYF
TGTGCCAGCAGTTCAACAGGGGCTAGCGAGCAGTACTTC
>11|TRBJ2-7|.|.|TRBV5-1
CASSLGTEQYF
TGCGCCAGCAGCTTAGGGACCGAGCAGTACTTC
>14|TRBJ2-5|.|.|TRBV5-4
CASSLIRRVETQYF
TGTGCCAGCAGCTTAATTCGTCGGGTGGAGACCCAGTACTTC
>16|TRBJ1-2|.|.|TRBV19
CASVADHLGATYGYTF
TGTGCCAGTGTAGCGGACCACTTGGGGGCTACCTATGGCTACACCTTC
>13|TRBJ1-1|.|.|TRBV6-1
CASGRDRGTEAFF
TGTGCCAGCGGTAGGGACCGGGGGACTGAAGCTTTCTTT
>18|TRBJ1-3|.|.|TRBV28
CASSPIWGTENMGNTIYF
TGTGCCAGCAGCCCGATATGGGGTACGGAGAATATGGGAAACACCATATATTTT
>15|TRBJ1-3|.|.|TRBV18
CASSPDSLSGNTIYF
TGTGCCAGCTCACCGGACAGCCTCTCTGGAAACACCATATATTTT
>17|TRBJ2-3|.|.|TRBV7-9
CASSQGYGSPGTDTQYF
TGTGCCAGCAGCCAGGGGTACGGGAGCCCTGGCACAGATACGCAGTATTTT
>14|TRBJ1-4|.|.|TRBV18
CASSPPGGGEKLFF
TGTGCCAGCTCCCCCCCCGGGGGTGGTGAAAAACTGTTTTTT
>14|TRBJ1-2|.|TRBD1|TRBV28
CASSPSDRNYGYTF
TGTGCCAGCAGCCCCTCGGACAGGAACTATGGCTACACCTTC
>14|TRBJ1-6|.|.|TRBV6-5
CASSYLASNSPLHF
TGTGCCAGCAGTTACTTGGCCTCTAATTCACCCCTCCACTTT
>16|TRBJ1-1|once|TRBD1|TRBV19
CASSIARTGWSRRTFF
TGTGCCAGTAGTATAGCCCGGACAGGGTGGAGTAGGCGAACTTTCTTT
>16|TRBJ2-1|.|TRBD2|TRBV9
CASSPQSGRGYNEQFF
TGTGCCAGCAGCCCACAAAGCGGGAGGGGGTACAATGAGCAGTTCTTC
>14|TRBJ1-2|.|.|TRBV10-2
CASSEVGTVYGYTF
TGCGCCAGCAGTGAGGTAGGGACTGTTTATGGCTACACCTTC
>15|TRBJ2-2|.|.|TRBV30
CASGPGPLWTGELFF
TGTGCCAGTGGCCCAGGGCCCCTTTGGACCGGGGAGCTGTTTTTT
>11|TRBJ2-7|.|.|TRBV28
CASSKPYEQYF
TGTGCCAGCAGTAAACCTTACGAGCAGTACTTC
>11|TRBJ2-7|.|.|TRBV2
CASSYSGEQYF
TGTGCCAGCAGTTATTCCGGAGAGCAGTACTTC
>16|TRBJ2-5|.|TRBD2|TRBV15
CATSRGGLAGAETQYF
TGTGCCACCAGCAGAGGCGGACTAGCGGGAGCAGAGACCCAGTACTTC
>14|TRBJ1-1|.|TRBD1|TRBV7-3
CASSLGTGRNEAFF
TGTGCCAGCAGCTTAGGGACAGGGCGAAACGAAGCTTTCTTT
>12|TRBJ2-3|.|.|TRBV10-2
CASSESADTQYF
TGCGCCAGCAGTGAGTCGGCAGATACGCAGTATTTT
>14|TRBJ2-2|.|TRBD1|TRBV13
CASSGSQGAGELFF
TGTGCCAGCAGCGGATCACAGGGGGCCGGGGAGCTGTTTTTT
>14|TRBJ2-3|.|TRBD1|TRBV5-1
CASSGQGAGDTQYF
TGCGCCAGCAGCGGCCAGGGGGCAGGAGATACGCAGTATTTT
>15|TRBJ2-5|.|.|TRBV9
CASSVVAGREETQYF
TGTGCCAGCAGCGTAGTGGCAGGTAGGGAAGAGACCCAGTACTTC
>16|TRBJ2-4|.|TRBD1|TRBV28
CASSLSGTGGSGIQYF
TGTGCCAGCAGTCTATCCGGGACAGGGGGATCGGGCATTCAGTACTTC
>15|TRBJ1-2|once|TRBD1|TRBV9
CASSAGGSVAYGYTF
TGTGCCAGCAGCGCAGGGGGATCAGTAGCCTATGGCTACACCTTC
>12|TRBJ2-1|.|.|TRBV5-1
CASSLDPNTQFF
TGCGCCAGCAGCTTGGACCCGAATACTCAGTTCTTC
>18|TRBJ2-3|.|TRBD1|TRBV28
CASSSTKGQGAPRDTQYF
TGTGCCAGCAGTTCGACCAAGGGACAGGGGGCACCTCGGGATACGCAGTATTTT
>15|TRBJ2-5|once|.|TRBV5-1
CASSLSSGSQETQYF
TGCGCCAGCAGCTTGTCTTCGGGCAGCCAAGAGACCCAGTACTTC
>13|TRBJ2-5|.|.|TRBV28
CASSSGGSETQYF
TGTGCCAGCAGTTCCGGGGGATCAGAGACCCAGTACTTC
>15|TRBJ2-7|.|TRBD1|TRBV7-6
CASSSYRGRSYEQYF
TGTGCCAGCAGCTCCTACAGGGGGAGGTCGTACGAGCAGTACTTC